These T cell receptor beta chains were read from a single sample in a study of shared clonotypes between healthy human individuals. Repertoires were generated with immunoSEQ multiplex PCR, while TCRdb's copy carries only in-frame clones and drops some. The sample records millions of clones, 85% to 95% being singletons. The sequenced sample consisted of naive CD4+ T cells sorted from blood. The source of these receptors is a man between 18 and 29 years old in good health. The CDR3 runs from the conserved cysteine through the conserved F or W. The order of the fields is clone size, D gene, J gene, V gene, CDR3 protein, CDR3 DNA. D genes are given only for firm matches. Clone size, where shown, is once, few, many, or a class for clones that have expanded.

-	TRBD1	TRBJ1-1	TRBV5-4	CASSLVLTGTTEAFF	TGTGCCAGCAGCTTGGTTCTGACAGGGACTACTGAAGCTTTCTTT
-	-	TRBJ2-5	TRBV5-1	CASSFKRAQETQYF	TGCGCCAGCAGCTTTAAGCGGGCCCAAGAGACCCAGTACTTC
-	-	TRBJ1-5	TRBV27	CASRPGQNHQPQHF	TGTGCCAGCAGACCAGGACAGAACCATCAGCCCCAGCATTTT
few	-	TRBJ1-1	TRBV28	CATRNGAYTEAFF	TGTGCCACCAGAAACGGTGCGTACACTGAAGCTTTCTTT
-	-	TRBJ1-1	TRBV7-3	CASSPGGANTEAFF	TGTGCCAGCAGCCCCGGAGGCGCCAACACTGAAGCTTTCTTT
-	-	TRBJ2-7	TRBV25-1	CASRKGATVGSYEQYF	TGTGCCAGCAGAAAAGGGGCGACAGTAGGTTCCTACGAGCAGTACTTC
-	-	TRBJ2-7	TRBV29-1	CSVRGGRDPTYEQYF	TGCAGCGTTAGGGGAGGAAGGGACCCCACCTACGAGCAGTACTTC
-	TRBD2	TRBJ2-7	TRBV6-6	CASSLGGAGDYEQYF	TGTGCCAGCAGTCTGGGAGGAGCGGGGGACTACGAGCAGTACTTC
-	-	TRBJ1-1	TRBV11-3	CASSLGASSNTEAFF	TGTGCCAGCAGCTTAGGTGCCAGCTCGAACACTGAAGCTTTCTTT
-	TRBD1	TRBJ1-4	TRBV2	CASRATGLGEKLFF	TGTGCCAGCAGAGCGACAGGGTTGGGGGAAAAACTGTTTTTT
-	TRBD2	TRBJ2-1	TRBV9	CASSVAPLAGGLNNEQFF	TGTGCCAGCAGCGTAGCCCCCCTAGCGGGGGGGCTGAACAATGAGCAGTTCTTC
-	TRBD1	TRBJ1-4	TRBV2	CASRPREGAISEKLFF	TGTGCCAGCAGACCTCGGGAGGGGGCGATTAGCGAAAAACTGTTTTTT
-	-	TRBJ2-7	TRBV11-2	CASSNLVDSAQYF	TGTGCCAGCAGTAACCTGGTAGATTCAGCGCAGTACTTC
-	-	TRBJ1-1	TRBV5-1	CASSRIPYTEAFF	TGCGCCAGCAGTAGAATCCCCTACACTGAAGCTTTCTTT
once	TRBD1	TRBJ1-4	TRBV30	CAYGPGTGNEKLFF	TGTGCTTATGGACCTGGGACAGGGAATGAAAAACTGTTTTTT
once	TRBD2	TRBJ2-1	TRBV27	CASIKRGLAVNEQFF	TGTGCCAGCATCAAAAGAGGACTAGCGGTGAATGAGCAGTTCTTC
few	TRBD1	TRBJ1-4	TRBV11-2	CASSFRGGPEKLFF	TGTGCCAGCAGCTTCAGGGGGGGGCCGGAAAAACTGTTTTTT
-	-	TRBJ2-2	TRBV6-5	CASRVANTGELFF	TGTGCCAGCAGGGTTGCGAACACCGGGGAGCTGTTTTTT
-	-	TRBJ1-3	TRBV9	CASSDRDNSGNTIYF	TGTGCCAGCAGCGACCGGGACAACTCTGGAAACACCATATATTTT
-	TRBD1	TRBJ1-2	TRBV6-5	CASTRTGYINYGYTF	TGTGCCAGCACCCGGACAGGGTACATTAACTATGGCTACACCTTC
-	-	TRBJ2-5	TRBV7-2	CASSLFREETQYF	TGTGCCAGCAGCTTATTTCGGGAGGAGACCCAGTACTTC
-	TRBD1	TRBJ1-2	TRBV25-1	CASSVGQGADGYTF	TGTGCCAGCAGTGTGGGACAGGGGGCGGATGGCTACACCTTC
-	-	TRBJ2-6	TRBV6-1	CASSATAGANVLTF	TGTGCCAGCAGTGCCACAGCTGGGGCCAACGTCCTGACTTTC
-	TRBD2	TRBJ2-1	TRBV7-9	CASSLNSLSGKSSYNEQFF	TGTGCCAGCAGCTTAAACTCACTTAGCGGGAAAAGCTCCTACAATGAGCAGTTCTTC
-	TRBD2	TRBJ2-5	TRBV27	CASSRTALAGGRAGETQYF	TGTGCCAGCAGCCGGACGGCCCTAGCGGGAGGCAGAGCTGGGGAGACCCAGTACTTC
-	TRBD1	TRBJ1-1	TRBV7-9	CASSRETGAEAFF	TGTGCCAGCAGCCGAGAGACAGGGGCTGAAGCTTTCTTT
-	TRBD1	TRBJ2-5	TRBV5-1	CASSLESPGTGAFTPLGETQYF	TGCGCCAGCAGCTTGGAATCCCCCGGGACAGGAGCTTTCACCCCCTTAGGCGAGACCCAGTACTTC
-	-	TRBJ1-2	TRBV28	CASSLTTDPYGYTF	TGTGCCAGCAGTTTGACAACTGATCCCTATGGCTACACCTTC
-	-	TRBJ2-1	TRBV6-5	CASSYGGQAYNEQFF	TGTGCCAGCAGTTACGGAGGACAAGCCTACAATGAGCAGTTCTTC